This section outlines one T cell receptor (beta chain) sequence together with its context. The sample belongs to a study of blood T cell repertoires in COVID-19. Study-wide context: T cells, B-cell-depleted T cells, or PBMCs supplied cDNA or gDNA.

Original analysis: For nucleated cells, counts were estimated from reference gene primer amplification. Assay: immunoSEQ multiplex PCR; the TCRdb copy retains only in-frame clones and omits some. Clone size and V and J calls were adopted from that table, with D and trimming inferred from the DNA. The sample contains more than 95,000 clones, 75% to 85% of which appear only once. This CDR3 region has 15 residues. The V and J ends lost 4 bases and 9 bases respectively, with 19 bases between them. CDR1 and CDR2 (germline): MGHRA, YSYEKL. The chain has TRBV4-1 and TRBJ1-3, with D unclear. Source material: peripheral blood. The clonotype originates from a man between 60 and 75 years old with acute or convalescent COVID-19. The CDR3 here is CASSLKDGTGGTIYF. DNA of the CDR3: TGCGCCAGCAGCCTCAAGGACGGCACGGGAGGCACCATATATTTT.